These T cell receptor beta chains were read from a single sample in a study of T cells in Graves' hyperthyroidism and ophthalmopathy. TCRdb used MiXCR to reprocess the multiplex PCR reads, holding one entry per CDR3 protein. The sample holds almost 600,000 distinct CDR3 sequences, roughly 14% seen once. Sequencing was carried out using blood. The receptors derive from a woman younger than 45 with Graves' hyperthyroidism that later progressed to Graves' ophthalmopathy. CDR3s include the opening cysteine and the closing phenylalanine or tryptophan. The D gene is left open where the match is weak. For some rows the clone size is stated as once, few or many, or as a class when expanded; others skip it.

j_gene,v_gene,d_gene,abundance,CDR3aa,CDR3nt
TRBJ2-5,TRBV30,NA,NA,CAWTLGDREGETQYF,TGTGCCTGGACCTTGGGAGACAGGGAGGGGGAGACCCAGTACTTC
TRBJ1-1,TRBV11-2,NA,many,CASSPALGNTEAFF,TGTGCCAGCAGCCCGGCTTTGGGAAACACTGAAGCTTTCTTT
TRBJ2-1,TRBV20-1,TRBD1,NA,CSAGAAGTGGYGGWDEQFF,TGCAGTGCGGGAGCCGCCGGGACAGGGGGGTACGGGGGTTGGGATGAGCAGTTCTTC
TRBJ2-1,TRBV19,NA,many,CASSIEDTYRYNEQFF,TGTGCCAGTAGTATAGAGGACACGTATCGCTACAATGAGCAGTTCTTC
TRBJ1-2,TRBV9,TRBD1,few,CASSSPGQGSLNYGYTF,TGTGCCAGCAGCTCTCCGGGACAGGGGAGCCTAAACTATGGCTACACCTTC
TRBJ2-5,TRBV5-1,NA,NA,CASTKSSTQETQYF,TGCGCCAGCACAAAATCGTCGACCCAAGAGACCCAGTACTTC
TRBJ2-7,TRBV28,NA,few,CASSQELVSYEQYF,TGTGCCAGCAGCCAAGAACTAGTTTCCTACGAGCAGTACTTC
TRBJ2-5,TRBV6-2/TRBV6-3,TRBD1,NA,CASSFRDRRQETQYF,TGTGCCAGCAGTTTCCGGGACAGGAGGCAAGAGACCCAGTACTTC
TRBJ2-2,TRBV9,NA,NA,CASSPPTRMAAGELFF,TGTGCCAGCAGCCCACCAACAAGGATGGCCGCCGGGGAGCTGTTTTTT
TRBJ1-5,TRBV29-1,TRBD1,many,CSVGQGLNQPQHF,TGCAGCGTCGGACAGGGCCTCAATCAGCCCCAGCATTTT
TRBJ2-1,TRBV6-1,NA,NA,CASSANMESSYNEQFF,TGTGCCAGCAGTGCGAACATGGAGTCCTCCTACAATGAGCAGTTCTTC
TRBJ2-1,TRBV6-1,TRBD2,NA,CATSSGVSSYNEQFF,TGTGCCACCAGTAGCGGGGTGTCCTCCTACAATGAGCAGTTCTTC
TRBJ1-1,TRBV6-2/TRBV6-3,NA,many,CASSPRLGMNTEAFF,TGTGCCAGCAGCCCCCGCCTAGGAATGAACACTGAAGCTTTCTTT
TRBJ2-4,TRBV24-1,NA,many,CATSDLPALQYF,TGTGCCACCAGTGATTTGCCGGCACTTCAGTACTTC
TRBJ2-7,TRBV10-3,NA,many,CAISESSYEQYF,TGTGCCATCAGTGAGTCCTCCTACGAGCAGTACTTC
TRBJ2-1,TRBV6-1,NA,many,CASSSPGQTYNEQFF,TGTGCCAGCAGCTCCCCCGGACAAACCTACAATGAGCAGTTCTTC
TRBJ2-1,TRBV24-1,NA,many,CATSDLATPETGTYNEQFF,TGTGCCACCAGTGATTTGGCGACTCCGGAGACAGGAACCTACAATGAGCAGTTCTTC
TRBJ2-7,TRBV6-9,TRBD1,NA,CAGSSPGQGSSYEQYF,TGTGCCGGCAGTTCTCCGGGACAGGGAAGCTCCTACGAGCAGTACTTC
TRBJ2-3,TRBV3-1,NA,many,CASSQGAGILNTQYF,TGTGCCAGCAGCCAAGGGGCTGGCATACTGAATACGCAGTATTTT
TRBJ1-1,TRBV19,NA,NA,CASSRVANTEAFF,TGTGCCAGTAGTCGGGTAGCCAACACTGAAGCTTTCTTT
TRBJ2-1,TRBV5-1,TRBD2,NA,CASSSPSGSNNEQFF,TGCGCCAGCAGCTCTCCTAGCGGTAGTAACAATGAGCAGTTCTTC
TRBJ2-3,TRBV11-2,NA,many,CASSLASDTQYF,TGTGCCAGCAGCTTAGCTTCAGATACGCAGTATTTT